Below are 2 T cell receptor beta chains sequenced from a single sample in a study of Ad26.COV2.S vaccination and SARS-CoV-2 variants. Treatment of the sample: over 15 received Ad26.COV2.S at low or high dose, single or two shots; 5 received placebo; per-sample allocation not given. Material that was analyzed had been drawn on day 63 after the first vaccine or placebo injection. Method: immunoSEQ multiplex PCR; TCRdb's copy keeps in-frame clones and lacks some. This table has around 400,000 clones, around 89% appearing once. The starting material was peripheral blood, obtained in a trial of Ad26.COV2.S vaccine versus placebo. All receptors derive from a person between 18 and 65 years old who received the Ad26.COV2.S COVID-19 vaccine or a placebo.

CDR3 sequence reads: CASSGRDHNSPLHF. CDR3 bases: TGTGCCAGCAGTGGACGGGATCATAATTCACCCCTCCACTTT. The chain recombines TRBV2 with TRBJ1-6; D not resolved. The V and J ends lost 4 bases and 5 bases respectively, with 9 bases between them. This CDR3 contains 14 residues. Germline CDR1 reads SNHLY; CDR2 reads FYNNEI.

This sequence joins TRBV28 and TRBJ2-1; TRBD2 matches 12 bases. With 6 bases clipped from V and 7 bases from J, the junction kept 7 bases outside the gene matches. The CDR3 has 15 residues. CDR1 and CDR2 from the germline V gene are MDHEN and SYDVKM. Here the CDR3 reads CASRPLAGGWNEQFF. The CDR3 bases are TGTGCCAGCAGACCTCTAGCGGGAGGGTGGAATGAGCAGTTCTTC.